The sequence of this T cell receptor beta chain was determined in a study of neoadjuvant anti-PD-1 for oral cavity cancer. Sample time point: after neoadjuvant nivolumab, at surgical resection. Per the germline V gene, CDR1 is SGHNT and CDR2 is YYREEE (reference sequence). V was shortened by 5 bases and J by 5 bases, with 16 bases between the two germline ends. This CDR3 comprises 15 residues. TCRdb's table, derived via immunoSEQ multiplex PCR, lists solely in-frame clones and lacks some. The profile shows 13,000 or so clones, about 70% of them singletons. There are a few counts of this clone. The TCR comes from a person between 40 and 80 years old with oral cavity squamous cell carcinoma. The sample was PBMCs, taken after nivolumab (anti-PD-1) treatment. V is TRBV5-4 and J is TRBJ2-2, with D possibly TRBD1 on 6 matching bases. CDR3 in amino acids: CASRSGTPGTGELFF. CDR3 bases: TGTGCCAGCAGGTCCGGGACACCGGGGACCGGGGAGCTGTTTTTT.